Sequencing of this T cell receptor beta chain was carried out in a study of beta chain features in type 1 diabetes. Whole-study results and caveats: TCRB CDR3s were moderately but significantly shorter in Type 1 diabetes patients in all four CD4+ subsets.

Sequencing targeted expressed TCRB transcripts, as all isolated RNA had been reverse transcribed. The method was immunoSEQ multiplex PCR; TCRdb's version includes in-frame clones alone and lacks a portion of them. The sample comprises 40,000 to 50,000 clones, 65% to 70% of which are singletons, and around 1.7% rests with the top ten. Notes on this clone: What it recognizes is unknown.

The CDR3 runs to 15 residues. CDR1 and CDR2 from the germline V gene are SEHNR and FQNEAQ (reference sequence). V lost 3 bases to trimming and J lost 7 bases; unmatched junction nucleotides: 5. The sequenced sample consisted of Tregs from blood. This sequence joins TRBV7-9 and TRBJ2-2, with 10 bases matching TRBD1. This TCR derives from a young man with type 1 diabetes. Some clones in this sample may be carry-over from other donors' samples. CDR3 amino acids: CASSLGQGNDGELFF. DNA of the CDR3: TGTGCCAGCAGCTTGGGACAGGGGAATGACGGGGAGCTGTTTTTT.